Listed below are T cell receptor beta chains from one sample, sequenced in a study of blood T cell repertoires in COVID-19. TCRdb's copy holds only in-frame clones and misses some; the assay was immunoSEQ multiplex PCR. This sample has some 56,000 clones, with approximately 81% found just once. The source material was peripheral blood. The receptors were sampled from a woman older than 75 with acute or convalescent COVID-19. The CDR3 runs from the conserved cysteine through the conserved F or W. A D gene is named only where the DNA matches it firmly. Not all rows give a size; the values are once, few, many and, for expanded clones, a class.

D,J,V,size,DNA,CDR3
TRBD1,TRBJ1-2,TRBV28,.,TGTGCCAGCAGTTTACCGACAGGGGGGGGCTACACCTTC,CASSLPTGGGYTF
TRBD1,TRBJ1-4,TRBV5-1,.,TGCGCCAGCAGCTTGACGGGACAGATCGCAACTAATGAAAAACTGTTTTTT,CASSLTGQIATNEKLFF
.,TRBJ1-1,TRBV7-9,.,TGTGCCAGCAATATTGACAGACCCATGAACACTGAAGCTTTCTTT,CASNIDRPMNTEAFF
.,TRBJ2-1,TRBV3-1/TRBV3-2,.,TGTGCCAGCAGCCAAGGCAGGGGGGATGAGCAGTTCTTC,CASSQGRGDEQFF
.,TRBJ1-6,TRBV7-9,.,TGTGCCAGCAGCTTATCTGGGGGGAAGTCCTATAATTCACCCCTCCACTTT,CASSLSGGKSYNSPLHF
TRBD1,TRBJ1-1,TRBV5-1,.,TGCGCCAGCAGCAACGACAGGGGCGCTGAAGCTTTCTTT,CASSNDRGAEAFF
TRBD1,TRBJ1-5,TRBV19,.,TGTGCCAGTACCACAGGGGGCGCTTGGAATCAGCCCCAGCATTTT,CASTTGGAWNQPQHF
TRBD2,TRBJ2-7,TRBV9,.,TGTGCCAGCAGCGTAGAGGCTAGCGGGGGGCTGAACGGGCTCGAGCAGTACTTC,CASSVEASGGLNGLEQYF
.,TRBJ1-6,TRBV6-5,.,TGTGCCAGCAGTTCCCCGACAGACGCCAGATCACCCCTCCACTTT,CASSSPTDARSPLHF
TRBD2,TRBJ2-5,TRBV5-1,once,TGCGCCAGCAGCTTGACTAGCGGGGAGGAGACCCAGTACTTC,CASSLTSGEETQYF
.,TRBJ1-2,TRBV5-1,.,TGCGCCAGCAGCTCGTATCCTAGCTATGGCTACACCTTC,CASSSYPSYGYTF
TRBD1,TRBJ2-6,TRBV5-6,.,TGTGCCAGCAGCTCCGGACAGGGGAAGCCTGGGGCCAACGTCCTGACTTTC,CASSSGQGKPGANVLTF
TRBD1,TRBJ1-2,TRBV5-1,.,TGCGCCAGCAGCTTGCTGACAGGGGGGGACTATGGCTACACCTTC,CASSLLTGGDYGYTF
TRBD2,TRBJ2-3,TRBV5-1,.,TGCGCCAGCAGCTTGCTAGCGGGGGAGAGCACAGATACGCAGTATTTT,CASSLLAGESTDTQYF
TRBD1,TRBJ1-5,TRBV19,few,TGTGCCAGTAGTGTCGCAGGGGGTGGCAATCAGCCCCAGCATTTT,CASSVAGGGNQPQHF
.,TRBJ2-3,TRBV5-1,.,TGCGCCAGCAGCTTGGTACAGAACACAGATACGCAGTATTTT,CASSLVQNTDTQYF
TRBD2,TRBJ2-1,TRBV5-1,.,TGCGCCAGCAGCTTGGTTGCGGGGGGAACCTACAATGAGCAGTTCTTC,CASSLVAGGTYNEQFF
TRBD1,TRBJ1-1,TRBV3-1/TRBV3-2,.,TGTGCCAGCAGCCAGGGACAGGGCGGGCCAGCTTTCTTT,CASSQGQGGPAFF
TRBD1,TRBJ1-6,TRBV27,.,TGTGCCAGCAGTGAGGACAGGTATAGGTCACCCCTCCACTTT,CASSEDRYRSPLHF
TRBD1,TRBJ2-5,TRBV30,.,TGTGCCTGGAGGGAGACAGGGGGTGATTTAGAGACCCAGTACTTC,CAWRETGGDLETQYF
.,TRBJ1-2,TRBV9,.,TGTGCCAGCAGCGTAGGAAGCGCGAAAGCTAACTATGGCTACACCTTC,CASSVGSAKANYGYTF
TRBD1,TRBJ2-7,TRBV4-1,.,TGCGCCAGCAGCTCCGGGACAGGGGCCTACGAGCAGTACTTC,CASSSGTGAYEQYF
TRBD2,TRBJ2-1,TRBV5-6,.,TGTGCCAGCAGGCCGGGACTAGCTACAGGTGAGCAGTTCTTC,CASRPGLATGEQFF
.,TRBJ1-2,TRBV28,.,TGTGCCAGCAGTGACTCCGGGAACTATGGCTACACCTTC,CASSDSGNYGYTF
.,TRBJ1-5,TRBV19,.,TGTGCCAGTAGTGTCCAGGGGTTTCAGCCCCAGCATTTT,CASSVQGFQPQHF
.,TRBJ2-7,TRBV27,.,TGTGCCAGCAGTCCCACGGGGACCTACGAGCAGTACTTC,CASSPTGTYEQYF
.,TRBJ2-3,TRBV5-4,.,TGTGCCAGCAGCGTGCGATCTCCGGGGGGCACAGATACGCAGTATTTT,CASSVRSPGGTDTQYF